This TCR beta chain was sequenced during a study of T cells in Graves' hyperthyroidism and ophthalmopathy. Subjects with ophthalmopathy showed a Clinical Activity Score no lower than 3, a NOSPECS grade no lower than 4, and a duration shorter than 3 months. Any patient presenting with uncontrolled infection, other autoimmune disease, pregnancy or lactation was left out. This sample holds PBMCs from 8.5 to 10 ml fresh peripheral blood. This clonotype has ten or more counts. Its antigen is unidentified. Using RNA transcripts as the source, TCR beta CDR3 regions were amplified. Carried out on the TCR CDR3, a first-round RT-PCR used the HTBI primer set. A single record per CDR3 protein comes from TCRdb applying MiXCR to the multiplex PCR reads. The profile shows hundreds of thousands of distinct CDR3 sequences, less than 25% of them singletons. CDR1 and CDR2 from the germline V gene are GTSNPN and SVGIG (reference sequence). Trimming removed 1 base from V and 4 bases from J, with 15 bases in between. The CDR3 sequence is 15 residues long.

Study outcomes and limitations: Blood also carried most thyroid clonotypes expanded above 0.001.

The origin of this receptor is a young man with Graves' ophthalmopathy. V is TRBV30 and J is TRBJ2-3, with TRBD1 as a possible D gene (5 bases). The specimen sequenced was blood. CDR3 sequence: CAWSAMLGAADTQYF. CDR3 nucleotide sequence: TGTGCCTGGAGTGCGATGCTAGGGGCGGCAGATACGCAGTATTTT.